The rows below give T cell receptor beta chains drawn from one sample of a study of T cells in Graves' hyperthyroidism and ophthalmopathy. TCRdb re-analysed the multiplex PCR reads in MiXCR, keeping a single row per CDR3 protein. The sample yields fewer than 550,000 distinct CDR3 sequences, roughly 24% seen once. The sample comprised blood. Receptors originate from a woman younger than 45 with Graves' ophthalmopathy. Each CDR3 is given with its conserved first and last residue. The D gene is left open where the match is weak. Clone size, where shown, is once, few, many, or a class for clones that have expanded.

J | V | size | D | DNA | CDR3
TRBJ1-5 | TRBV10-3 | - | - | TGTGCCACTGGACGGCCTGGCAATCAGCCCCAGCATTTT | CATGRPGNQPQHF
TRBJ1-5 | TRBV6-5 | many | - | TGTGCCAGCAGTTCCCGCGGCGGTGAGAGGGGGGGGCCCCAGCATTTT | CASSSRGGERGGPQHF
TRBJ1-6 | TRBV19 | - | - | TGTGCCAGTCGGCGAGGGGTAGGGGATAATTCACCCCTCCACTTT | CASRRGVGDNSPLHF
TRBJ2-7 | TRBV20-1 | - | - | TGCAGTGCCGTGGACCAGGGCAGGGGGGACAACGAGCAGTACTTC | CSAVDQGRGDNEQYF
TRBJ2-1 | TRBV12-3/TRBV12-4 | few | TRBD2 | TGTGCCAGCAGAAACCAAGGACTAGCGGGGTACTACAATGAGCAGCTCTTC | CASRNQGLAGYYNEQLF
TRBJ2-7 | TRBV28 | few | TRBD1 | TGTGCCATAGGGGCGGGACAGGGTTACGAGCAGTACTTC | CAIGAGQGYEQYF
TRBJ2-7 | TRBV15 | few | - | TGTGCCACCAGCAGGCGGAGGGCCCTCTACGAGCAGTACTTC | CATSRRRALYEQYF
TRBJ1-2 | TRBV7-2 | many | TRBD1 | TGTGCCAGCAGCCCAGAGGGCGGACAGGGTCATGGCTACACCTTC | CASSPEGGQGHGYTF
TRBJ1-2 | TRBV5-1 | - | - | TGCGCCAGCAGCTCCCGTCCGATACGCTTAGTTGATGGCTACACCTTC | CASSSRPIRLVDGYTF
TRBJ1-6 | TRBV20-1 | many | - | TGCAGTGCTAGAGATAACAGGGAGAATTCACCCCTCCACTTT | CSARDNRENSPLHF
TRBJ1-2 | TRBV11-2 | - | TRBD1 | TGTGCCAGCAGCTTAGGGGGACAGGGGGCGCATGGTGGCTACACCTTC | CASSLGGQGAHGGYTF
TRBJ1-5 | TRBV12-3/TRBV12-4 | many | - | TGTGCCAGCAGTTTAATACAGGGAAGCAATCAGCCCCAGCATTTT | CASSLIQGSNQPQHF
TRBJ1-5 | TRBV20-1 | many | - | TGCAGTGCTAGAGATCCCAGGGGTGATCAGCCCCAGCATTTT | CSARDPRGDQPQHF
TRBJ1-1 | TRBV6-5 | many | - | TGTGCCAGCAGTTACATCCCACTTTGGGAGAACACTGAAGCTTTCTTT | CASSYIPLWENTEAFF
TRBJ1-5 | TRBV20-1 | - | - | TGCAGTGCTAGAGCAGTGGCTGGGGCTGGAATCTTGAGCAATCAGCCCCAGCATTTT | CSARAVAGAGILSNQPQHF
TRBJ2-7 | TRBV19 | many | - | TGTGCCAGCCAGGCAAGGGGGTACGAGCAGTACTTC | CASQARGYEQYF
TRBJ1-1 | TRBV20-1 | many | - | TGCAGTGCTAGGGACTGGACAGTGAACACTGAAGCTTTCTTT | CSARDWTVNTEAFF
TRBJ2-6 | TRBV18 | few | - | TGTGCCAGCACCTCCAACAGGGCTGGGGCCAACGTCCTGACTTTC | CASTSNRAGANVLTF
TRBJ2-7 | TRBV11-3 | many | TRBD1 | TGTGCCAGCAGTTCAAAAAGGACAGGGCTCTCCTACGAGCAGTACTTC | CASSSKRTGLSYEQYF
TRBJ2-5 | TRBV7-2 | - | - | TGTGCCAGCAGCTTAAGAGGCGGCCCTAGGGTAGAGACCCAGTACTTC | CASSLRGGPRVETQYF
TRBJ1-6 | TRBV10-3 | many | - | TGTGCCATCAGGGGCCGGGGCACTTCACCCCTCCACTTT | CAIRGRGTSPLHF
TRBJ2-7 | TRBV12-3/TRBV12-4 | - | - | TGTGCCAGCAGCCAAAAGCCCCCGAACTACGAGCAGTACTTC | CASSQKPPNYEQYF
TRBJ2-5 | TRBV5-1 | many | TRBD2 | TGCGCCAGCAGCGTAGCCCGACTAGCGGAGACCCAGTACTTC | CASSVARLAETQYF